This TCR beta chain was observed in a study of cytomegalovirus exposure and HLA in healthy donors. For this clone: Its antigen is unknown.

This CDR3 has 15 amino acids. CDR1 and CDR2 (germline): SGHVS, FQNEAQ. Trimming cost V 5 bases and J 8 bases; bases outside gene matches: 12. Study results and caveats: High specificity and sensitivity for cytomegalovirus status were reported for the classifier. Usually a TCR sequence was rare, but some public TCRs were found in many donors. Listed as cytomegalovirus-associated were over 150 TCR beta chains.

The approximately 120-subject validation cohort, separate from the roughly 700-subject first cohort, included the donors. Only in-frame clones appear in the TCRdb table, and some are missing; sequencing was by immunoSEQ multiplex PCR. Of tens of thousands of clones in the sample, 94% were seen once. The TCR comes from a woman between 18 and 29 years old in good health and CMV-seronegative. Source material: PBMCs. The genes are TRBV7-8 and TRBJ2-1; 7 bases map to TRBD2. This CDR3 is CASSVPGGGRDEQFF. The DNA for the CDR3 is TGTGCCAGCAGCGTCCCTGGCGGGGGTCGAGATGAGCAGTTCTTC.